This T cell receptor beta chain was observed in a study of OX40 agonist ivuxolimab in advanced cancers. Study-level information: Earlier treatment with anti-PD-1, anti-PD-L1 or anti-CTLA-4 was permitted, and roughly 40% had received some.

TCRdb keeps only in-frame clones here, not all; method: immunoSEQ multiplex PCR. The sample includes about 71,000 clones, roughly 80% of them seen just once. The CDR3 loop spans 13 amino acids. Between the trimmed V and J ends, which lost 0 bases and 7 bases, there was a span of 12 bases. The germline CDR1 and CDR2 sequences are GTSNPN and SVGIG (reference sequence). The sequencing used CD4+ or CD8+ T cells sorted from blood, collected in a trial of the OX40 agonist ivuxolimab. The sequence came from an adult with an advanced solid tumor such as melanoma, head and neck, liver or kidney cancer. The chain combines TRBV30 with TRBJ2-5; D unclear. CDR3 in amino acids: CAWSVPAVGTQYF. The DNA for the CDR3 is TGTGCCTGGAGTGTACCGGCAGTCGGGACCCAGTACTTC.